A selection of T cell receptor beta chains follows, all from one sample in a study of cytotoxic CD8 clonotypes in ibrutinib-treated CLL. The data were produced by immunoSEQ multiplex PCR, yet TCRdb's version contains in-frame clones alone and is incomplete. The sample comprises roughly 200,000 clones, roughly 72% of which are singletons, and around 15% rests with the top ten. The sample in question was PBMCs, obtained after 24 months of ibrutinib treatment. The source is a human donor with chronic lymphocytic leukemia. Both conserved end residues are part of each CDR3. D genes are given only for firm matches. Clone size is shown for a subset of rows, as once, few, many or a class of expanded clone.

clone size | J gene | V gene | D gene | CDR3 protein | CDR3 DNA
NA | TRBJ2-2 | TRBV13 | NA | CASSGRPQGPGELFF | TGTGCCAGCAGCGGACGACCACAAGGGCCCGGGGAGCTGTTTTTT
NA | TRBJ1-2 | TRBV28 | NA | CASSSYRTPGTRRNSNYGYTF | TGTGCCAGCAGTTCATATAGGACACCTGGGACCCGAAGAAACTCTAACTATGGCTACACCTTC
NA | TRBJ1-1 | TRBV18 | TRBD1 | CASSHLYTGENTEAFF | TGTGCCAGCTCGCACCTTTATACAGGGGAGAACACTGAAGCTTTCTTT
NA | TRBJ2-5 | TRBV4-2 | NA | CASSQLGFQETQYF | TGTGCCAGCAGCCAGCTGGGATTTCAAGAGACCCAGTACTTC
NA | TRBJ2-7 | TRBV11-2 | NA | CASSLGFWHGGDEQYF | TGTGCCAGCAGCTTAGGTTTTTGGCACGGTGGGGACGAGCAGTACTTC
NA | TRBJ2-7 | TRBV19 | NA | CASSIPGYEQYF | TGTGCCAGTAGTATCCCCGGCTACGAGCAGTACTTC
NA | TRBJ1-1 | TRBV28 | NA | CASSQIGDITEAFF | TGTGCCAGCAGTCAAATCGGGGACATCACTGAAGCTTTCTTT
NA | TRBJ2-3 | TRBV5-1 | NA | CASSLRASTDTQYF | TGCGCCAGCAGCTTGAGGGCCTCCACAGATACGCAGTATTTT
NA | TRBJ1-2 | TRBV30 | TRBD1 | CAWSVRPDRVYGYTF | TGTGCCTGGAGTGTCCGACCAGACAGGGTCTATGGCTACACCTTC
NA | TRBJ2-5 | TRBV6-5 | NA | CASRPGWEETQYF | TGTGCCAGCAGGCCGGGCTGGGAAGAGACCCAGTACTTC
NA | TRBJ2-3 | TRBV5-4 | TRBD2 | CASSLGLAGATTDTQYF | TGTGCCAGCAGCTTGGGCCTAGCGGGGGCAACCACAGATACGCAGTATTTT
few | TRBJ2-1 | TRBV5-8 | NA | CASSERLGNEQFF | TGTGCCAGCAGCGAGAGACTAGGGAATGAGCAGTTCTTC
NA | TRBJ2-7 | TRBV7-9 | NA | CASSLGAGHYEQYF | TGTGCCAGCAGCTTAGGTGCAGGGCACTACGAGCAGTACTTC
NA | TRBJ2-3 | TRBV27 | TRBD1 | CASSLFRQGDTDTQYF | TGTGCCAGCAGTTTATTTCGACAGGGAGACACAGATACGCAGTATTTT
NA | TRBJ2-3 | TRBV15 | NA | CATSREMGVGGRTDTQYF | TGTGCCACCAGCAGGGAAATGGGGGTCGGCGGTCGCACAGATACGCAGTATTTT
NA | TRBJ1-2 | TRBV19 | NA | CASSSFHPGVTYGYTF | TGTGCCAGTAGTTCCTTCCACCCAGGGGTTACCTATGGCTACACCTTC
NA | TRBJ1-2 | TRBV29-1 | NA | CSGGDRGFYTF | TGCAGCGGCGGGGACCGAGGTTTCTACACCTTC
once | TRBJ2-1 | TRBV11-2 | TRBD2 | CASSLTGLASYNEQFF | TGTGCCAGCAGCTTAACGGGACTAGCGAGCTACAATGAGCAGTTCTTC
few | TRBJ1-4 | TRBV5-5 | TRBD1 | CASSQSGTGGNEKLFF | TGTGCCAGCAGCCAATCGGGGACAGGGGGTAATGAAAAACTGTTTTTT
NA | TRBJ1-4 | TRBV28 | NA | CASSFPSNFEKLFF | TGTGCCAGCAGCTTCCCCAGCAATTTTGAAAAACTGTTTTTT
NA | TRBJ1-2 | TRBV7-3 | TRBD1 | CASSYGTASYGYTF | TGTGCCAGCAGCTACGGGACAGCCAGCTATGGCTACACCTTC
NA | TRBJ2-1 | TRBV30 | TRBD2 | CAWSVRGGAEQFF | TGTGCCTGGAGTGTACGGGGGGGAGCTGAGCAGTTCTTC
NA | TRBJ2-3 | TRBV29-1 | NA | CSVRAVADTQYF | TGCAGCGTGAGGGCCGTGGCAGATACGCAGTATTTT